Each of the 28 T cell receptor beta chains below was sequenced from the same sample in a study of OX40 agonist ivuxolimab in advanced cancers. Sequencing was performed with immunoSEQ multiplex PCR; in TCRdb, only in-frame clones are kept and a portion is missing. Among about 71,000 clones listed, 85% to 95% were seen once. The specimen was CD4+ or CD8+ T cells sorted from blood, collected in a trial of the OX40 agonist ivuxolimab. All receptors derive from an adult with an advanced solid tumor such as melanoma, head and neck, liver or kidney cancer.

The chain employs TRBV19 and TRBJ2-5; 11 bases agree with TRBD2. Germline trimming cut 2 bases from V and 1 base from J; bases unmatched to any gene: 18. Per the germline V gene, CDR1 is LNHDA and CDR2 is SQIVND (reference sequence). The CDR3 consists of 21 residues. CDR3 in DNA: TGTGCCAGTAGTATAAGCCCCGGACTAGCGGGCGTATCCATGCTCCAAGAGACCCAGTACTTC. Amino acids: CASSISPGLAGVSMLQETQYF.

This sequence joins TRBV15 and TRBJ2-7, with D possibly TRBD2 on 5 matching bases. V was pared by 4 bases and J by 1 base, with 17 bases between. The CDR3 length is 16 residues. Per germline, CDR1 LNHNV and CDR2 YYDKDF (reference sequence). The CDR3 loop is CATSTRTRPPSYEQYF. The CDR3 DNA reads TGTGCCACCAGCACCAGGACTCGTCCTCCGTCCTACGAGCAGTACTTC.

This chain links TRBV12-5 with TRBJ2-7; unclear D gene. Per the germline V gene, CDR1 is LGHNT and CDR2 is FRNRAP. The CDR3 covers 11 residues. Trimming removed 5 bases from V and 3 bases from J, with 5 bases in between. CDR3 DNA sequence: TGTGCTAGTGGTCTAGGCTACGAGCAGTACTTC. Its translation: CASGLGYEQYF.

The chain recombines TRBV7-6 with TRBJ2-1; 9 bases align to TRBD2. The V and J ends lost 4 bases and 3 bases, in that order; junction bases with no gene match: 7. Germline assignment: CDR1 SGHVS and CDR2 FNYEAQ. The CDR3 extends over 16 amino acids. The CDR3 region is CASSSGTSPLYNEQFF. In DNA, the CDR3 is TGTGCCAGCAGCTCAGGGACTAGCCCCCTCTACAATGAGCAGTTCTTC.

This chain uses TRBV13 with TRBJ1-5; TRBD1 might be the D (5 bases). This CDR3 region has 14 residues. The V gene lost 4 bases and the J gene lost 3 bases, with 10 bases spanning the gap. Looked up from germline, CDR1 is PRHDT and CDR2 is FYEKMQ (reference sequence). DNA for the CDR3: TGTGCCAGCAGCTCCGGACAAGACAATCAGCCCCAGCATTTT. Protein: CASSSGQDNQPQHF.

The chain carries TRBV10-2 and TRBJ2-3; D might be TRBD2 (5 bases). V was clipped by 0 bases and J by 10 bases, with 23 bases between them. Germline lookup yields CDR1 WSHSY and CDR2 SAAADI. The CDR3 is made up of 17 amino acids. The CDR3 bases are TGCGCCAGCAGTGAGTCGAGGAGTAGGATTGACGGGATCGCGCAGTATTTT. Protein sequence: CASSESRSRIDGIAQYF.

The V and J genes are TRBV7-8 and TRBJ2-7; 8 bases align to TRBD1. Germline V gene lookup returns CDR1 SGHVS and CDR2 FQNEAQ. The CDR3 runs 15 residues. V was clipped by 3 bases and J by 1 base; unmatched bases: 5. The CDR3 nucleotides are TGTGCCAGCAGCTTCCCCACAGGGGGGTCCTACGAGCAGTACTTC. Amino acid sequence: CASSFPTGGSYEQYF.

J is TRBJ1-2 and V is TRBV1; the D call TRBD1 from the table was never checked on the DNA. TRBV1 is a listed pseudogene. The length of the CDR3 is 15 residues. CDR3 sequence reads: CTSSHRRQGNYGYTF. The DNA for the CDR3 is TGCACCAGCAGCCACCGCCGGCAGGGTAACTATGGCTACACCTTC.

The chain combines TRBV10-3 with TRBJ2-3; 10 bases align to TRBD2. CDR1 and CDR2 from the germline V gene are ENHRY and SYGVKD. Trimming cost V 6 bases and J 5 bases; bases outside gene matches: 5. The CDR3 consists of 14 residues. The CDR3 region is CAISLAGEVDTQYF. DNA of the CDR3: TGTGCCATCAGCCTAGCGGGGGAGGTAGATACGCAGTATTTT.

The CDR3 here is CASSQDTVSSGNTIYF. DNA for the CDR3: TGCGCCAGCAGCCAAGATACGGTTAGCTCTGGAAACACCATATATTTT. The rearrangement joins TRBV4-1 to TRBJ1-3; no reliable D call. Germline CDR1 MGHRA, CDR2 YSYEKL. The V and J ends lost 0 bases and 0 bases respectively, with 9 bases between them. The CDR3 covers 16 residues.

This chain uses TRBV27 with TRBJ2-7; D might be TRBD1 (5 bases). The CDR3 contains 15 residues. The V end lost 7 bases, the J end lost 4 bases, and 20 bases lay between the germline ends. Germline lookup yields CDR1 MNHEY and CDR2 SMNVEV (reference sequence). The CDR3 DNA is TGTGCCAGCACCTCCAATGGTAGGGGAACATACGAGCAGTACTTC. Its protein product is CASTSNGRGTYEQYF.

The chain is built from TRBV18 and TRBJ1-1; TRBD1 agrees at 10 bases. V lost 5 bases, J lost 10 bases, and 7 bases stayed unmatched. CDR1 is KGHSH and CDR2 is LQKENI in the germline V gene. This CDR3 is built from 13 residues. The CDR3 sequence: CASSDGTGDGAFF. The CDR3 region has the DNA TGTGCCAGCTCAGACGGGACAGGGGATGGAGCTTTCTTT.

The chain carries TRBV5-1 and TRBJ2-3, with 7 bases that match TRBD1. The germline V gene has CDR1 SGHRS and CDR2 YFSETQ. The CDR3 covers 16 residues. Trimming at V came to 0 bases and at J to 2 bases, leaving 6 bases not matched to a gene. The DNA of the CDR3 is TGCGCCAGCAGCTTGGACAGGGGACCTCCCACAGATACGCAGTATTTT. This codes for CASSLDRGPPTDTQYF.

The CDR3 DNA follows: TGCGCCAGCAGCTTGGATCAGGGGCCCCTGGCCGGGGAGCTGTTTTTT. Its translation: CASSLDQGPLAGELFF. J is TRBJ2-2 and V is TRBV5-1, with a weak D call TRBD1 (6 bases). Germline CDR1 is SGHRS and CDR2 is YFSETQ. The CDR3 is made up of 16 amino acids. The V end was cut by 0 bases, the J end by 6 bases, with 15 bases between. Full variable domain (rest looked up from reference TRBV5-1 and TRBJ2-2): KAGVTQTPRYLIKTRGQQVTLSCSPISGHRSVSWYQQTPGQGLQFLFEYFSETQRNKGNFPGRFSGRQFSNSRSEMNVSTLELGDSALYLCASSLDQGPLAGELFFGEGSRLTVL.

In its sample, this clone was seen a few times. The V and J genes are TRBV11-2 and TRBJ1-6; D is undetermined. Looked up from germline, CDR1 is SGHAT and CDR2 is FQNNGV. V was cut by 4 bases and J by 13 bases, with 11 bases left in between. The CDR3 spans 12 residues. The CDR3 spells CASSSPLSPLHF. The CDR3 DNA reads TGTGCCAGCAGCTCACCTTTGTCGCCCCTCCACTTT.

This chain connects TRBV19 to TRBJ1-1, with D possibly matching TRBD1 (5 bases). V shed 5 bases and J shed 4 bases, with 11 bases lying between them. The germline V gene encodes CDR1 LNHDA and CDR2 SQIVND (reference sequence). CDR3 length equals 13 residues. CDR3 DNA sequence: TGTGCCAGTAGTTTCGGACACCCCACTGAAGCTTTCTTT. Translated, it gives CASSFGHPTEAFF.

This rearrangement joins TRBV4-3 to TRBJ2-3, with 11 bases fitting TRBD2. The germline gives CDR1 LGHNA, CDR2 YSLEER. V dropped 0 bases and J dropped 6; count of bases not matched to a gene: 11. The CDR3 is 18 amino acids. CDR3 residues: CASSQDVVAGGLRDTQYF. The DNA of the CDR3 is TGCGCCAGCAGCCAAGATGTAGTAGCGGGAGGGCTCAGGGATACGCAGTATTTT.

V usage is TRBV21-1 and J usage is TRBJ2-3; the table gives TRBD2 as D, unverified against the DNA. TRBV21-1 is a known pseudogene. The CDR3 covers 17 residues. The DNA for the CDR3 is TGTGCCAGCAGCCCCGGACTAGCGGGAGGGCCTAATGATACGCAGTATTTT. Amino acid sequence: CASSPGLAGGPNDTQYF.

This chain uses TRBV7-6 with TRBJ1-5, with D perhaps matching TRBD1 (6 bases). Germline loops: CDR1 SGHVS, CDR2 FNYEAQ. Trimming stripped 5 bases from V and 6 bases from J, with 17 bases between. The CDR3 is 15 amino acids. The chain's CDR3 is CASSLAWGAGQPQHF. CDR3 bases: TGTGCCAGCAGCCTCGCTTGGGGGGCCGGTCAGCCCCAGCATTTT.

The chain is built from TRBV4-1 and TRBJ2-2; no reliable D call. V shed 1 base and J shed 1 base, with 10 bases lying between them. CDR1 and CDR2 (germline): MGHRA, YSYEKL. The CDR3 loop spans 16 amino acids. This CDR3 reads CASSQAASMNTGELFF. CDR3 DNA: TGCGCCAGCAGCCAAGCGGCCTCTATGAACACCGGGGAGCTGTTTTTT.

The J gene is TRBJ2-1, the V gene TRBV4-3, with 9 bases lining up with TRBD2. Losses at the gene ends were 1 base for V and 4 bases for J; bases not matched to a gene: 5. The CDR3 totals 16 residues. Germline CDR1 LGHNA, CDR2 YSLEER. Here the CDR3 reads CASSQGSTSGYNEQFF. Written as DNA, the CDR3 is TGCGCCAGCAGCCAAGGATCGACTAGCGGTTACAATGAGCAGTTCTTC.

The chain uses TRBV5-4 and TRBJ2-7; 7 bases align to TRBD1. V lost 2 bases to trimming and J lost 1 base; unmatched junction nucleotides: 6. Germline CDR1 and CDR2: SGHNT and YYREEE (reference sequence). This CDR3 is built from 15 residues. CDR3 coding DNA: TGTGCCAGCAGCTTCATAGACAGGGCGTCCTACGAGCAGTACTTC. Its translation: CASSFIDRASYEQYF.

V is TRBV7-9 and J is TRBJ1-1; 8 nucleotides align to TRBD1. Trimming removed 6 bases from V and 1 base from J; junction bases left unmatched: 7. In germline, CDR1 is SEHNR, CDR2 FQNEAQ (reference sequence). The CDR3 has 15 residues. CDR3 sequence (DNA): TGTGCCAGCAGTTCAGGGGGCGGAAGGAACACTGAAGCTTTCTTT. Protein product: CASSSGGGRNTEAFF.

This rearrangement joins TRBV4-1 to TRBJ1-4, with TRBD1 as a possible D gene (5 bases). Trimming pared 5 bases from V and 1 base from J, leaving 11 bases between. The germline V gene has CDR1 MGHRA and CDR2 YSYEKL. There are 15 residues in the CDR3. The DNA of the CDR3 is TGCGCCAGCAGCTTCGAGGGGAGAACTAATGAAAAACTGTTTTTT. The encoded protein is CASSFEGRTNEKLFF.

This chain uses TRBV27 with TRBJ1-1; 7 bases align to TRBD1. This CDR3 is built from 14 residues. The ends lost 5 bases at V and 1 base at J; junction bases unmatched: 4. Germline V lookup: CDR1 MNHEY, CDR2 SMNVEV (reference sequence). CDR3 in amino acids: CASSKGQSNTEAFF. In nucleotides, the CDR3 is TGTGCCAGCAGTAAGGGACAGTCGAACACTGAAGCTTTCTTT.

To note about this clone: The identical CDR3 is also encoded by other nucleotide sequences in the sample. CDR3: CASSYARAGELFF. The DNA for the CDR3 is TGTGCCAGCAGTTACGCTAGGGCCGGGGAGCTGTTTTTT. The chain couples TRBV6-5 to TRBJ2-2; D uncertain. The V end was cut by 2 bases, the J end by 6 bases, with 7 bases between. The CDR3 is 13 amino acids. Germline V gives CDR1 MNHEY, CDR2 SVGAGI.

The CDR3 loop reads CASSPEQVSYEQYF. For the CDR3, the DNA is TGTGCCAGCAGTCCCGAACAGGTTTCCTACGAGCAGTACTTC. The rearrangement links TRBV27 to TRBJ2-7, with a possible D match to TRBD1 (5 bases). Trimming left V 5 bases short and J 1 base short, with 12 bases between. The CDR3 runs 14 residues. Germline V gene data show CDR1 as MNHEY and CDR2 as SMNVEV (reference sequence).

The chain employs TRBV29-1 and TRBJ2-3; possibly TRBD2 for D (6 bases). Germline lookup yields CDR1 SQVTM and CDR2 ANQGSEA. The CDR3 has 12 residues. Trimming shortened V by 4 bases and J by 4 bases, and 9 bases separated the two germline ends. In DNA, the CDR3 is TGCAGCGTTGGCGGGGCAGCAGATACGCAGTATTTT. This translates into CSVGGAADTQYF.